Below are 4 T cell receptor beta chains sequenced from a single sample in a study of blood T cell repertoires in COVID-19 (TCRdb year 2020). Library preparation employed the immunoSEQ multiplex PCR assay. In its TCRdb copy, this immuneACCESS table keeps in-frame sequences only and misses some clones. Where compared with another copy, unresolved V genes explain less than half of these, and the others have no known cause. A total of 300,000 to 450,000 clones appear in this sample, approximately 86% of them only once. Together, the top ten hold 2.5% to 3.5% of the sample. The sample comprised peripheral blood. These receptors were collected from a human donor in a cohort sampled during active COVID-19.

The chain carries TRBV29-1 and TRBJ2-1, with TRBD1 identical over 7 bases. V lost 5 bases and J lost 12; bases outside the gene matches: 13. Germline CDR1 is SQVTM and CDR2 is ANQGSEA. The CDR3 consists of 13 residues. CDR3 DNA: TGCAGCGTTCCGGGACAGAATATGTTACGGCAGTTCTTC. Amino acid sequence: CSVPGQNMLRQFF.

The chain carries TRBV15 and TRBJ1-5; 9 bases align to TRBD1. The CDR3 runs to 15 residues. V gave up 6 bases and J gave up 4 bases; unmatched junction bases: 7. CDR1 LNHNV and CDR2 YYDKDF come from the germline V gene (reference sequence). Here the CDR3 DNA reads TGTGCCACCAGGGCTCCGGGACAGGGAAATCAGCCCCAGCATTTT. Encoded protein: CATRAPGQGNQPQHF.

This clone was seen only a few times. This chain uses TRBV30 with TRBJ1-5; D gene uncertain. The CDR3 is 14 amino acids. Per the germline V gene, CDR1 is GTSNPN and CDR2 is SVGIG (reference sequence). Trimming pared 1 base from V and 0 bases from J, leaving 7 bases between. The CDR3 spells CAWSASVSNQPQHF. CDR3 sequence (DNA): TGTGCCTGGAGTGCCTCTGTTAGCAATCAGCCCCAGCATTTT. Filled out from reference TRBV30 and TRBJ1-5, the complete variable domain reads SQTIHQWPATLVQPVGSPLSLECTVEGTSNPNLYWYRQAAGRGLQLLFYSVGIGQISSEVPQNLSASRPQDRQFILSSKKLLLSDSGFYLCAWSASVSNQPQHFGDGTRLSIL.

The gene calls are TRBV11-3 and TRBJ2-7; TRBD1 matches 7 bases. Germline values: CDR1 SGHNT, CDR2 YENEEA. The CDR3 is 14 residues long. The V gene end was trimmed by 5 bases and the J gene end by 1 base; junction bases not matched to a gene: 5. This chain's CDR3 is CASSPRDRSYEQYF. The CDR3 DNA sequence: TGTGCCAGCAGCCCCCGGGACAGATCCTACGAGCAGTACTTC.